This T cell receptor (beta chain) originates from a study of tumor and adjacent non-tumor tissue in lung cancer. No cell sorting was done before RNA was extracted from the tissue. A modified ARM-PCR protocol with three rounds of nested PCR amplified TCRbeta. TCRdb ran MiXCR on the multiplex PCR reads and lists one entry per CDR3 protein. The sample consists of roughly 200,000 distinct CDR3 sequences, 70% to 75% of them appearing once. Note on this clonotype: The junction does not match germline at one end; this may be a read error.

This CDR3 contains 12 residues. Germline lookup yields CDR1 SQVTM and CDR2 ANQGSEA. Sample: lung tumor tissue. V is TRBV29-1 and J is TRBJ1-1; D not certain. The receptor was isolated from a man between 60 and 75 years old with non-small cell lung cancer. In nucleotides, the CDR3 is TGCGGCGTTGCCACCAGTGACACTGAAGCTTTTTTT. It specifies CGVATSDTEAFF.